A single sample is the source of the 15 T cell receptor beta chains below, sequenced in a study of beta chain features in type 1 diabetes. Regarding the study as a whole: For Type 1 diabetes patients, all four CD4+ subsets carried TCRB CDR3s that were moderately but significantly shorter.

Every isolated RNA sample was fully reverse transcribed, so sequencing captured expressed TCRB transcripts. The table came from immunoSEQ multiplex PCR; TCRdb's copy has only in-frame clones and leaves some out. The repertoire includes under 300,000 clones, around 14% of them detected once, and approximately 0.02% sits in the top ten. These receptors' targets are unknown. The sequenced material came from naive CD4+ T cells from blood. All receptors come from a man under 40 with type 1 diabetes.

This clone has only a few counts. The chain uses TRBV5-1 and TRBJ2-3; D gene uncertain. The V end lost 2 bases, the J end lost 0 bases, and 7 bases lay between the germline ends. Germline-derived CDR1 and CDR2 are SGHRS and YFSETQ. The CDR3 contains 14 residues. CDR3 sequence: CASSFDKSTDTQYF. The CDR3 nucleotides are TGCGCCAGCAGCTTTGACAAGAGCACAGATACGCAGTATTTT.

J is TRBJ1-5 and V is TRBV12-5; TRBD1 agrees at 9 bases. Trimming at V came to 1 base and at J to 2 bases, leaving 3 bases not matched to a gene. Germline V gene sequence: CDR1 LGHNT, CDR2 FRNRAP. This CDR3 is 16 amino acids long. This CDR3 is CASGLGTGAGNQPQHF. In DNA form, the CDR3 reads TGTGCTAGTGGTTTGGGGACAGGGGCGGGCAATCAGCCCCAGCATTTT.

This clone has a handful of counts. The V and J genes are TRBV18 and TRBJ2-2; a weak D match, TRBD1 (6 bases). CDR1 is KGHSH and CDR2 is LQKENI in the germline V gene. Trimming pared 3 bases from V and 1 base from J, leaving 9 bases between. The CDR3 runs 15 residues. The CDR3: CASSPGDKNTGELFF. As DNA, the CDR3 is TGTGCCAGCTCACCGGGGGACAAGAACACCGGGGAGCTGTTTTTT.

The gene calls are TRBV2 and TRBJ1-1; TRBD1 is a possible D gene (6 bases). Germline V CDR1 and CDR2: SNHLY, FYNNEI. CDR3 length equals 14 residues. With 6 bases removed from V and 4 bases from J, the gap between germline ends came to 15 bases. CDR3 residues: CASRERTGFTEAFF. The DNA for the CDR3 is TGTGCCAGCAGAGAACGAACAGGGTTCACTGAAGCTTTCTTT.

There are a few counts of this clone. The CDR3 nucleotides are TGTGCCAGCAGCGAGGCGGGGGGCGGGGAGACCCAGTACTTC. As protein: CASSEAGGGETQYF. The rearrangement joins TRBV27 to TRBJ2-5, with 8 positions matching TRBD2. CDR1 and CDR2 (germline): MNHEY, SMNVEV (reference sequence). This CDR3 spans 14 amino acids. The V gene end was trimmed by 6 bases and the J gene end by 5 bases; junction bases not matched to a gene: 8.

As concerns this clone: The sample carries other DNA sequences with the same CDR3. This chain joins TRBV11-3 and TRBJ1-1; possible D gene TRBD1, 5 bases. The CDR3 sequence is 12 residues long. Germline V gene data show CDR1 as SGHNT and CDR2 as YENEEA. Between the trimmed V and J ends, which lost 8 bases and 0 bases, there was a span of 7 bases. CDR3 nucleotide sequence: TGTGCCAGCGGACAACTGAACACTGAAGCTTTCTTT. Translated: CASGQLNTEAFF. The full variable domain, completed using reference TRBV11-3 and TRBJ1-1, is EAGVVQSPRYKIIEKKQPVAFWCNPISGHNTLYWYLQNLGQGPELLIRYENEEAVDDSQLPKDRFSAERLKGVDSTLKIQPAELGDSAVYLCASGQLNTEAFFGQGTRLTVV.

The chain links TRBV18 to TRBJ1-1; 8 bases match TRBD1. Germline CDR1 is KGHSH and CDR2 is LQKENI. The CDR3 covers 15 residues. J gave up 0 bases and V 3 bases, and 3 bases lay outside the gene matches. For the CDR3, the DNA is TGTGCCAGCTCACCGTACAGGGGGATGAACACTGAAGCTTTCTTT. Amino acids: CASSPYRGMNTEAFF.

This clone was recorded a few times. The rearrangement uses TRBV2 and TRBJ2-6; possible D gene TRBD1, 6 bases. This CDR3 is built from 15 residues. V dropped 5 bases and J dropped 2 bases, with 10 bases sitting between them. CDR1 SNHLY and CDR2 FYNNEI come from the germline V gene. CDR3 nucleotides: TGTGCCAGCAGTACAGGGATTACTGGGGCCAACGTCCTGACTTTC. Its translation is CASSTGITGANVLTF.

The chain uses TRBV2 and TRBJ1-1, with D maybe TRBD1 (6 bases). V gave up 4 bases and J gave up 1 base, with 16 bases separating them. The germline V gene encodes CDR1 SNHLY and CDR2 FYNNEI. The CDR3 sequence is 16 residues long. CDR3 in amino acids: CASSVGGGGRNTEAFF. CDR3 in DNA: TGTGCCAGCAGTGTTGGGGGCGGGGGGCGGAACACTGAAGCTTTCTTT.

This clone was observed a few times. V usage is TRBV6-1 and J usage is TRBJ1-3; D remains unclear. CDR1 and CDR2 (germline): MNHNS, SASEGT. V lost 6 bases and J 7 bases, leaving 13 bases between the germline ends. CDR3 size: 13 residues. In DNA form, the CDR3 reads TGTGCCAGCAGCCCGACTCTCCCGAACACCATATATTTT. It encodes CASSPTLPNTIYF.

The chain has TRBV6-5 and TRBJ1-5, with 7 positions matching TRBD1. This CDR3 has 14 residues. The V gene end was trimmed by 6 bases and the J gene end by 4 bases; junction bases not matched to a gene: 6. Germline V gene data show CDR1 as MNHEY and CDR2 as SVGAGI. The CDR3 spells CASRRTGGNQPQHF. The DNA for the CDR3 is TGTGCCAGCAGGAGGACAGGAGGGAATCAGCCCCAGCATTTT.

There are a few counts of this clone. V usage is TRBV7-9 and J usage is TRBJ2-5, with a weak D call TRBD1 (6 bases). Trimming left V 2 bases short and J 1 base short, with 11 bases between. Germline-derived CDR1 and CDR2 are SEHNR and FQNEAQ (reference sequence). This CDR3 comprises 15 residues. The CDR3 sequence is CASSLFGQIQETQYF. The CDR3 DNA reads TGTGCCAGCAGCTTATTCGGACAGATCCAAGAGACCCAGTACTTC. Looking up the rest from reference TRBV7-9 and TRBJ2-5 gives the full variable domain: DTGVSQNPRHKITKRGQNVTFRCDPISEHNRLYWYRQTLGQGPEFLTYFQNEAQLEKSRLLSDRFSAERPKGSFSTLEIQRTEQGDSAMYLCASSLFGQIQETQYFGPGTRLLVL.

In this sample, this clone turned up a few times. J is TRBJ1-2 and V is TRBV6-4; 7 bases are a match to TRBD1. CDR1 is MRHNA and CDR2 is SNTAGT in the germline V gene. This CDR3 contains 14 residues. V gave up 5 bases and J gave up 4 bases; unmatched junction bases: 7. CDR3 region: CASSPRDSPYGYTF. The CDR3 bases are TGTGCCAGCAGTCCCAGGGACAGCCCCTATGGCTACACCTTC.

This chain connects TRBV7-2 to TRBJ2-3; tentatively, D is TRBD2 (5 bases). Looked up from germline, CDR1 is SGHTA and CDR2 is FQGNSA. CDR3 length: 13 residues. V was pared by 4 bases and J by 6 bases, with 11 bases between. The CDR3 sequence: CASSYARGDTQYF. In DNA form, the CDR3 reads TGTGCCAGCAGCTATGCCCGCGGGGATACGCAGTATTTT.

This chain links TRBV5-1 with TRBJ2-2, with 8 nucleotides matching TRBD2. Germline CDR1 and CDR2: SGHRS and YFSETQ. After removal of 4 bases from V and 6 bases from J, the junction contained 5 bases not matched to a gene. CDR3 length: 14 residues. The CDR3: CASSVTSVAGELFF. CDR3 nucleotide sequence: TGCGCCAGCAGCGTGACTAGCGTCGCCGGGGAGCTGTTTTTT. Using reference TRBV5-1 and TRBJ2-2 for the parts outside the CDR3, the full variable domain is KAGVTQTPRYLIKTRGQQVTLSCSPISGHRSVSWYQQTPGQGLQFLFEYFSETQRNKGNFPGRFSGRQFSNSRSEMNVSTLELGDSALYLCASSVTSVAGELFFGEGSRLTVL.